This TCR beta chain was recovered during a study of radiation and T cells in renal cell carcinoma. Across the whole study: Nephrectomy followed 15 Gy stereotactic body radiation by 4 weeks.

The CDR3 spans 14 residues. The germline V and J ends were trimmed by 0 bases and 5 bases, with 13 bases remaining between them. CDR1 GTSNPN and CDR2 SVGIG come from the germline V gene (reference sequence). Time point here: blood 2 weeks post-SBRT. Stated treatment: 15 Gy SBRT to primary tumor, nephrectomy 4 weeks later. The method was immunoSEQ multiplex PCR; TCRdb's version includes in-frame clones alone and lacks a portion of them. The data show some 120,000 clones, with approximately 78% seen just once and 1.9% held by the top ten. This material consisted of blood, taken from a patient whose treatment included radiotherapy and nephrectomy. V gene TRBV30 combines with J gene TRBJ1-1; D gene unclear. The TCR sequence derives from a woman in her fifties or sixties with renal cell carcinoma. CDR3 sequence: CAWSVPGPGTEAFF. For the CDR3, the DNA is TGTGCCTGGAGTGTTCCTGGGCCGGGGACTGAAGCTTTCTTT. The whole variable domain, remainder taken from reference TRBV30 and TRBJ1-1, is SQTIHQWPATLVQPVGSPLSLECTVEGTSNPNLYWYRQAAGRGLQLLFYSVGIGQISSEVPQNLSASRPQDRQFILSSKKLLLSDSGFYLCAWSVPGPGTEAFFGQGTRLTVV.